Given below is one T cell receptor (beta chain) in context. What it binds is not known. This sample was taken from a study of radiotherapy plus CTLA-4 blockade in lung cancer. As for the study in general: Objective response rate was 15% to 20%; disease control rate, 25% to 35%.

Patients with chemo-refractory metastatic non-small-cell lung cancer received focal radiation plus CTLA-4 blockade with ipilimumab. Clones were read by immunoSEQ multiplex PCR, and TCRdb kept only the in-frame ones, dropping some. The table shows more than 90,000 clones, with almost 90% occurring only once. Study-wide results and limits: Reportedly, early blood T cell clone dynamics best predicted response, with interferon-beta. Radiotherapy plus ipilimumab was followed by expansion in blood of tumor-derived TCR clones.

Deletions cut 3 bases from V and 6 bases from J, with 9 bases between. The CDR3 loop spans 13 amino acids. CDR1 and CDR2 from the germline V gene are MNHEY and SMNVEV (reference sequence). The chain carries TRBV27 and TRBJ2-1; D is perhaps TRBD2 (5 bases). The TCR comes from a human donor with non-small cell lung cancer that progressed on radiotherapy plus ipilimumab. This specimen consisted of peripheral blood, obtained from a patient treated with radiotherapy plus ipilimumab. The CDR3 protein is CASSFGRVNEQFF. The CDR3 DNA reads TGTGCCAGCAGTTTCGGGCGGGTCAATGAGCAGTTCTTC.